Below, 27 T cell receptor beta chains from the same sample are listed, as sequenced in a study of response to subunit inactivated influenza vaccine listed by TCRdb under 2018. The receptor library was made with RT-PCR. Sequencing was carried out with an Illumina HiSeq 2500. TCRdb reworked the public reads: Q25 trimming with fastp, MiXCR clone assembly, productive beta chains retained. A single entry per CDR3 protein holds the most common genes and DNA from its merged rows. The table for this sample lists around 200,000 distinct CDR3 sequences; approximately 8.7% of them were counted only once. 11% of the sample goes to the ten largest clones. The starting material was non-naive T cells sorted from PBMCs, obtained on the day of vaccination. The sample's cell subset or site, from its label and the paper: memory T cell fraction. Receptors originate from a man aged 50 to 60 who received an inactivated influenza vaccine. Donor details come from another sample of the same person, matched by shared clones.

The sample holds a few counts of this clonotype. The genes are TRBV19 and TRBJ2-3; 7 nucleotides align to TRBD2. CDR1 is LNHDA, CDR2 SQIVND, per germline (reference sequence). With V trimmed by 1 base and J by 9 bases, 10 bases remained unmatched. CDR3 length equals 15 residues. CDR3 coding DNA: TGTGCCAGTAGTATAGGAAGCCTGCGGGAGAAAACGCAGTATTTT. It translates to CASSIGSLREKTQYF. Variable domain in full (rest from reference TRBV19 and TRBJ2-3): DGGITQSPKYLFRKEGQNVTLSCEQNLNHDAMYWYRQDPGQGLRLIYYSQIVNDFQKGDIAEGYSVSREKKESFPLTVTSAQKNPTAFYLCASSIGSLREKTQYFGPGTRLTVL.

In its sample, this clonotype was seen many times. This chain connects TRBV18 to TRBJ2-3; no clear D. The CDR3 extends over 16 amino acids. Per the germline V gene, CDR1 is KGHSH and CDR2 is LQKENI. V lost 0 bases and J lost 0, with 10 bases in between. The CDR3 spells CASSPPFHGSTDTQYF. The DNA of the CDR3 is TGTGCCAGCTCACCACCGTTTCACGGGAGCACAGATACGCAGTATTTT. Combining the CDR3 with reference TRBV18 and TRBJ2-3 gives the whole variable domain NAGVMQNPRHLVRRRGQEARLRCSPMKGHSHVYWYRQLPEEGLKFMVYLQKENIIDESGMPKERFSAEFPKEGPSILRIQQVVRGDSAAYFCASSPPFHGSTDTQYFGPGTRLTVL.

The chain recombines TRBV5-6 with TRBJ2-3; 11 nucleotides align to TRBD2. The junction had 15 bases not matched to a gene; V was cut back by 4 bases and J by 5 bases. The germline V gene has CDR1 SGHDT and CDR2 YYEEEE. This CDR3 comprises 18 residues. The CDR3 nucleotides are TGTGCCAGCAGCGCTATAGCGGGAGGGCCCCTCGGAGGAGATACGCAGTATTTT. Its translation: CASSAIAGGPLGGDTQYF.

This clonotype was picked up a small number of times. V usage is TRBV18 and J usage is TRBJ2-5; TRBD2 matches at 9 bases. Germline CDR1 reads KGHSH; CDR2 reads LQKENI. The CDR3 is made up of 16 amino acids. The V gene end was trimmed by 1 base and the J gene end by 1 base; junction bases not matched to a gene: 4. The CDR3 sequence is CASSPRSGGTQETQYF. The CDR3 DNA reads TGTGCCAGCTCACCACGGAGCGGGGGGACCCAAGAGACCCAGTACTTC. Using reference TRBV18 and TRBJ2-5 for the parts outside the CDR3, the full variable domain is NAGVMQNPRHLVRRRGQEARLRCSPMKGHSHVYWYRQLPEEGLKFMVYLQKENIIDESGMPKERFSAEFPKEGPSILRIQQVVRGDSAAYFCASSPRSGGTQETQYFGPGTRLLVL.

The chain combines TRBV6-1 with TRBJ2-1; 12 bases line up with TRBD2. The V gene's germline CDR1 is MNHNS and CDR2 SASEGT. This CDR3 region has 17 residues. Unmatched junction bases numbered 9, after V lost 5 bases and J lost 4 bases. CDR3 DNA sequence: TGTGCCAGCAGTCCCCTTCCCGGGACTAGCGGGTACAATGAGCAGTTCTTC. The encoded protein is CASSPLPGTSGYNEQFF.

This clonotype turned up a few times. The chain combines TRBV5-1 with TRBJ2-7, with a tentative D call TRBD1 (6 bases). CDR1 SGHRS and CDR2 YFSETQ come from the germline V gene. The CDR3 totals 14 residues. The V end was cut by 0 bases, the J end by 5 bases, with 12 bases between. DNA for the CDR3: TGCGCCAGCAGCTTGGAACAGGGCGAGAACGAGCAGTACTTC. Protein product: CASSLEQGENEQYF. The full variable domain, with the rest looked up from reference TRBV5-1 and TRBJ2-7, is KAGVTQTPRYLIKTRGQQVTLSCSPISGHRSVSWYQQTPGQGLQFLFEYFSETQRNKGNFPGRFSGRQFSNSRSEMNVSTLELGDSALYLCASSLEQGENEQYFGPGTRLTVT.

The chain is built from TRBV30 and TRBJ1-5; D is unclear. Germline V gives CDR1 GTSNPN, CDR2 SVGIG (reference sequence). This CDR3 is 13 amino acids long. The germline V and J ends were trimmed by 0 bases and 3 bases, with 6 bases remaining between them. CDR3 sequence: CAWSVDFNQPQHF. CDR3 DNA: TGTGCCTGGAGTGTAGATTTCAATCAGCCCCAGCATTTT.

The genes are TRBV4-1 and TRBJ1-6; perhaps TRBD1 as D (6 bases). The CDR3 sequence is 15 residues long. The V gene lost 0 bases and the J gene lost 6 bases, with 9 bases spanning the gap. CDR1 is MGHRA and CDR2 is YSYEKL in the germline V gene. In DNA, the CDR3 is TGCGCCAGCAGCCAAGAGCAGGGGCCTAATTCACCCCTCCACTTT. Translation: CASSQEQGPNSPLHF.

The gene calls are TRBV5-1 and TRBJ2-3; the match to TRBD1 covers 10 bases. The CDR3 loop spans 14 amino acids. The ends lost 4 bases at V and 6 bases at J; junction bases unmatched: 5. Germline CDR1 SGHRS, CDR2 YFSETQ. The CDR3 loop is CASSPGTGVDTQYF. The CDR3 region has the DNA TGCGCCAGCAGCCCCGGGACAGGGGTGGATACGCAGTATTTT.

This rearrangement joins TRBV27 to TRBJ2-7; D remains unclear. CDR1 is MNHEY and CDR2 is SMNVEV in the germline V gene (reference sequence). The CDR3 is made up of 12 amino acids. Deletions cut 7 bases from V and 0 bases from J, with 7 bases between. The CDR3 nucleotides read TGTGCCAGCAAGGATCCCTCCTACGAGCAGTACTTC. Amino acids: CASKDPSYEQYF.

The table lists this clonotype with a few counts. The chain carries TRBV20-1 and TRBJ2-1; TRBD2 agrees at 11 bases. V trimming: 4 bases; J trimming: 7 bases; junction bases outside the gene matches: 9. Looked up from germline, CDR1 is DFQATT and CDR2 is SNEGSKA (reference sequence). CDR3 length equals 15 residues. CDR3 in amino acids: CSAMPLAGGRNEQFF. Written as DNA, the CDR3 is TGCAGTGCTATGCCCCTAGCGGGAGGAAGGAATGAGCAGTTCTTC.

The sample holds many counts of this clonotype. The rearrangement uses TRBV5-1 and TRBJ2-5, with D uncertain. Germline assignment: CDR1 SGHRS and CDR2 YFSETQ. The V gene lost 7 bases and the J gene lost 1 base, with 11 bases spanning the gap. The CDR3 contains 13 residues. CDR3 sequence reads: CASSRDFQETQYF. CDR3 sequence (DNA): TGCGCCAGCTCTCGAGACTTCCAAGAGACCCAGTACTTC.

CDR3 sequence (DNA): TGTGCCAGCAGCCAAGATCGGTGGGGGGATGAGCAGTTCTTC. Its protein is CASSQDRWGDEQFF. The genes are TRBV3-1 and TRBJ2-1, with D possibly matching TRBD2 (6 bases). This CDR3 spans 14 amino acids. Germline V gives CDR1 LGHDT, CDR2 YNNKEL (reference sequence). V was shortened by 0 bases and J by 8 bases, with 11 bases between the two germline ends.

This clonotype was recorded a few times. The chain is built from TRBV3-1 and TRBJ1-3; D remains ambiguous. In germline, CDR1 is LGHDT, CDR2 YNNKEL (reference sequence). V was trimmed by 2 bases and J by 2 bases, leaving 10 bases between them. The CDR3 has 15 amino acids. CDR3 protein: CASSQTVGAGNTIYF. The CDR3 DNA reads TGTGCCAGCAGCCAAACGGTCGGGGCTGGAAACACCATATATTTT.

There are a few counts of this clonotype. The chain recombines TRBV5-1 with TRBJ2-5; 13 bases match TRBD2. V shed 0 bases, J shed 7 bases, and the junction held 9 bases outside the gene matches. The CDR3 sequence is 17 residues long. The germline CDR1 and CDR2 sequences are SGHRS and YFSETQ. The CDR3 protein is CASSLGGLAGSDGTQYF. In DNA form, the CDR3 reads TGCGCCAGCAGCTTGGGGGGACTAGCGGGATCCGACGGGACCCAGTACTTC.

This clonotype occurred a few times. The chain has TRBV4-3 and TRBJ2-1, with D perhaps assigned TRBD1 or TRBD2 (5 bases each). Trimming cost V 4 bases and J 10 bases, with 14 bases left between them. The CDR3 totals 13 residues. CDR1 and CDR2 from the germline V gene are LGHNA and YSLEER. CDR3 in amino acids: CASSPLVGTEQFF. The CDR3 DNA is TGCGCCAGCAGCCCCCTTGTCGGGACCGAGCAGTTCTTC.

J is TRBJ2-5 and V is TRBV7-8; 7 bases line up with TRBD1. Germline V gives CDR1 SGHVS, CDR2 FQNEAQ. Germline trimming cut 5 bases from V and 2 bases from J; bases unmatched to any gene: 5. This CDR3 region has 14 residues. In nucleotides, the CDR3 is TGTGCCAGCAGCACACAGGGGAAGCAAGAGACCCAGTACTTC. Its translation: CASSTQGKQETQYF. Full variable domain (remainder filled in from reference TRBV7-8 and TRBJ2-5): GAGVSQSPRYKVAKRGQDVALRCDPISGHVSLFWYQQALGQGPEFLTYFQNEAQLDKSGLPSDRFFAERPEGSVSTLKIQRTQQEDSAVYLCASSTQGKQETQYFGPGTRLLVL.

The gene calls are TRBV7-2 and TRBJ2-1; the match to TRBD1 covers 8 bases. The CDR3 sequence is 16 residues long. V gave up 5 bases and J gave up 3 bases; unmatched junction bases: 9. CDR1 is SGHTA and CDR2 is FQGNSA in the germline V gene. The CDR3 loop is CASSLPGQAYYNEQFF. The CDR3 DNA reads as TGTGCCAGCAGCCTTCCGGGACAGGCATACTACAATGAGCAGTTCTTC.

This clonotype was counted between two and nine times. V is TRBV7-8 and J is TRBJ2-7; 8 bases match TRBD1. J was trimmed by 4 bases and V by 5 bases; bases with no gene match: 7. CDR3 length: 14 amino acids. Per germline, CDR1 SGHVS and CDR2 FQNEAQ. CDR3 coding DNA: TGTGCCAGCAGCATAGGACAGGGCCCTTACGAGCAGTACTTC. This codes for CASSIGQGPYEQYF.

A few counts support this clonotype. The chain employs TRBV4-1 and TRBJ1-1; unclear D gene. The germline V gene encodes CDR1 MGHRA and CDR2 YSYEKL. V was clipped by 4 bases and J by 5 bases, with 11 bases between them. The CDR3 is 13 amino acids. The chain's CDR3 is CASSRKDLTEAFF. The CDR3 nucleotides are TGCGCCAGCAGCCGGAAAGACCTGACTGAAGCTTTCTTT.

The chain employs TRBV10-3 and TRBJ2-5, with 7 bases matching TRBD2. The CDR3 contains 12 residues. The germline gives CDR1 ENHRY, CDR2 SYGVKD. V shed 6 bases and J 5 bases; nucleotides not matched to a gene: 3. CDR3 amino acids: CAISGLGETQYF. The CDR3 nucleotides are TGTGCCATCAGCGGACTAGGGGAGACCCAGTACTTC.

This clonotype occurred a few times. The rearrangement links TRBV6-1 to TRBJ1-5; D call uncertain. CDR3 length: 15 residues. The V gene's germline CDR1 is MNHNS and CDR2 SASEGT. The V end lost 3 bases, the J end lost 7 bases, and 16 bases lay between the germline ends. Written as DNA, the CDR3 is TGTGCCAGCAGTGATTCTTTCGGTCAAGGACAGCCCCAGCATTTT. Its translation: CASSDSFGQGQPQHF.

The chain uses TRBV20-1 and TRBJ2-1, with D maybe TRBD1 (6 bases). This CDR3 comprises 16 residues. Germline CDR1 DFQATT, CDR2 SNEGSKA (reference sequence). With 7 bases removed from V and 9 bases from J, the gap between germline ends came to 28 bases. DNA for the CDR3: TGCAGTGTTACGGGATATCTAGGGGGTGAAGTCAGTGAGCAGTTCTTC. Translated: CSVTGYLGGEVSEQFF.

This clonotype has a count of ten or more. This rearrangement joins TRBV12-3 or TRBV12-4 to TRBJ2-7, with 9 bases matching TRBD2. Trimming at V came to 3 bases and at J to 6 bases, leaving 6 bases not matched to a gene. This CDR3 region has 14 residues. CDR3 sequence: CASSLSTRGGEQYF. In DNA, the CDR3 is TGTGCCAGCAGTTTGTCTACGCGGGGGGGCGAGCAGTACTTC.

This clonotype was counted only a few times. The CDR3 reads CASRKAGDTGELFF. The CDR3 DNA follows: TGCGCCAGCAGGAAGGCAGGGGACACCGGGGAGCTGTTTTTT. The chain links TRBV5-1 to TRBJ2-2; a weak D match, TRBD1 (6 bases). Germline V gene sequence: CDR1 SGHRS, CDR2 YFSETQ. This CDR3 has 14 amino acids. V was cut by 5 bases and J by 3 bases, with 11 bases left in between.

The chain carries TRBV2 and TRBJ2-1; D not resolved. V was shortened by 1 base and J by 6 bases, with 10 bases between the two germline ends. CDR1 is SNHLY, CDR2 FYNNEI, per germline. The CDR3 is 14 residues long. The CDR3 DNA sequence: TGTGCCAGCAGTGAAGAGAGGACGTCCAATGAGCAGTTCTTC. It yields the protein CASSEERTSNEQFF. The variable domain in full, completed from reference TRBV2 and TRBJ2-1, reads EPEVTQTPSHQVTQMGQEVILRCVPISNHLYFYWYRQILGQKVEFLVSFYNNEISEKSEIFDDQFSVERPDGSNFTLKIRSTKLEDSAMYFCASSEERTSNEQFFGPGTRLTVL.

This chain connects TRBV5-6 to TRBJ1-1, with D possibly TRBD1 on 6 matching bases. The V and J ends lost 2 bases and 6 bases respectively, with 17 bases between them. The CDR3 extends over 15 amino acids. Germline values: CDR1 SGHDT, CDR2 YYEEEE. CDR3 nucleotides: TGTGCCAGCAGCTTCACAGGGCTCCTGAGCCCTGAAGCTTTCTTT. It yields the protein CASSFTGLLSPEAFF.